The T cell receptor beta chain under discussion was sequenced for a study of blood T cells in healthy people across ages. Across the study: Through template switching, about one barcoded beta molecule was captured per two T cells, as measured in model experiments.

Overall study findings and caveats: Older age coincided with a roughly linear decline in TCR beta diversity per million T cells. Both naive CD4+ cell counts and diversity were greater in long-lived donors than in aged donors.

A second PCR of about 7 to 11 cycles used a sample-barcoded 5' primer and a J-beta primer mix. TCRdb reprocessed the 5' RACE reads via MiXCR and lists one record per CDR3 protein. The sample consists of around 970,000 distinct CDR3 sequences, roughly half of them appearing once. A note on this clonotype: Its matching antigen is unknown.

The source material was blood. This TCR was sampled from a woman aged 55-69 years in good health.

This chain's CDR3 is CASRFEGEGYNEQFF. The CDR3 nucleotides read TGTGCCAGCAGGTTTGAAGGGGAGGGGTACAATGAGCAGTTCTTC. The chain carries TRBV6-5 and TRBJ2-1; TRBD2 matches 7 bases. CDR3 length: 15 residues. The V segment lost 6 bases and the J segment 4 bases; nucleotides outside the gene matches: 9. Germline V gene sequence: CDR1 MNHEY, CDR2 SVGAGI.